This T cell receptor (beta chain) is drawn from a study of cytomegalovirus exposure and HLA in healthy donors. The PCR employed 60 Vbeta primers together with 13 Jbeta primers. The method was immunoSEQ multiplex PCR; TCRdb's version includes in-frame clones alone and lacks a portion of them. Of approximately 180,000 clones in the sample, approximately 72% were seen once. V was shortened by 1 base and J by 2 bases, with 9 bases between the two germline ends. The CDR3 is 14 residues long. Germline CDR1 is SEHNR and CDR2 is FQNEAQ (reference sequence). This clone was seen a handful of times. V is TRBV7-9 and J is TRBJ2-7; possibly TRBD2 for D (6 bases). The sample consisted of PBMCs. The sequence was obtained from a human donor in good health. CDR3 amino acids: CASSLGEAAYEQYF. CDR3 DNA: TGTGCCAGCAGCTTAGGGGAGGCGGCCTACGAGCAGTACTTC.